Following are 8 T cell receptor beta chains from one sample sequenced in a study of read filtering for tumor transcriptome and immune sequencing. The library was built from about 400 ng RNA with molecular barcoded adaptors for alpha/delta and beta/gamma chains. From the reads, TCRdb called clonotypes with MiXCR, one entry per CDR3 protein. The table shows approximately 37,000 distinct CDR3 sequences, with approximately 14% occurring only once. The sequenced sample consisted of a population of CD138-negative cells sorted from bone marrow. The receptors were sampled from a donor at least 40 years old with multiple myeloma.

This clonotype was recorded a few times. DNA for the CDR3: TGTGCCAGCAGTTTGCCAGGGGGCCAGGAGACCCAGTACTTC. This encodes CASSLPGGQETQYF. The gene calls are TRBV12-3 or TRBV12-4 and TRBJ2-5, with 8 bases that match TRBD1. The ends lost 3 bases at V and 5 bases at J; junction bases unmatched: 5. The CDR3 has 14 residues.

This clonotype was detected many times. The V call is TRBV12-3 or TRBV12-4, the J call TRBJ1-1; D unclear. The CDR3 spans 12 residues. Trimming cost V 10 bases and J 1 base, with 10 bases left between them. The CDR3 bases are TGTGCCACCGAAACAGAGAACACTGAAGCTTTCTTT. Protein sequence: CATETENTEAFF.

Comment on this clonotype: At one of its ends the junction is not consistent with the germline gene, which may arise from a read error. The V gene is TRBV28, the J gene TRBJ2-1; TRBD2 is a possible D gene (7 bases). Per germline, CDR1 MDHEN and CDR2 SYDVKM. The length of the CDR3 is 16 residues. This CDR3 reads CASSSPGGGDYNEQFF. The CDR3 coding sequence is TGTGCCAGTAGTTCCCCTGGAGGGGGGGACTACAATGAGCAGTTCTTC.

The table lists this clonotype with many counts. The chain is built from TRBV6-5 and TRBJ1-6; no clear D gene. Per germline, CDR1 MNHEY and CDR2 SVGAGI. CDR3 length equals 15 residues. V was pared by 2 bases and J by 4 bases, with 9 bases between. The CDR3 DNA is TGTGCCAGCAGTTACGAACCGGGTTATAATTCACCCCTCCACTTT. Residues: CASSYEPGYNSPLHF.

This clonotype turned up a few times. This chain links TRBV12-3 or TRBV12-4 with TRBJ1-1; D unresolved. This CDR3 comprises 17 residues. Trimming cost V 1 base and J 0 bases, with 15 bases left between them. This CDR3 reads CASSLGAEIVMNTEAFF. CDR3 bases: TGTGCCAGCAGTTTAGGGGCAGAGATAGTCATGAACACTGAAGCTTTCTTT.

At least ten counts were recorded for this clonotype. This chain connects TRBV6-1 to TRBJ1-1, with D tentatively TRBD1 (5 bases). This CDR3 has 15 residues. CDR1 is MNHNS and CDR2 is SASEGT in the germline V gene. Trimming shortened V by 4 bases and J by 5 bases, and 17 bases separated the two germline ends. The CDR3 DNA sequence: TGTGCCAGCAGTGGATGGGGGTTCGGAGGGACTGAAGCTTTCTTT. Translated: CASSGWGFGGTEAFF.

This clonotype appeared many times. In nucleotides, the CDR3 is TGTGCCAGCAGCGCGCAGCTGAACACTGAAGCTTTCTTT. Translated, it gives CASSAQLNTEAFF. V usage is TRBV9 and J usage is TRBJ1-1; D is uncertain. Germline lookup yields CDR1 SGDLS and CDR2 YYNGEE. Trimming removed 3 bases from V and 0 bases from J, with 6 bases in between. This CDR3 region has 13 residues.

This clonotype was recorded many times. The rearrangement links TRBV19 to TRBJ2-2, with D perhaps TRBD1 or TRBD2 (5 bases each). CDR1 and CDR2 from the germline V gene are LNHDA and SQIVND (reference sequence). V shed 6 bases and J shed 3 bases, with 11 bases lying between them. The CDR3 runs 14 residues. CDR3: CASSRGWDTGELFF. CDR3 DNA sequence: TGTGCCAGTAGCCGGGGCTGGGACACCGGGGAGCTGTTTTTT.